Following are 5 T cell receptor beta chains from one sample sequenced in a study of T-cell memory formation after mild COVID-19. MiXCR, run by TCRdb on the 5' RACE reads, gives a single entry per CDR3 protein. The data contain roughly 510,000 distinct CDR3 sequences, 15% to 20% of them singletons. Sequenced input: PBMCs or a T cell subset sorted from them (not recorded which). All receptors derive from an adult woman who had mild COVID-19 (a few samples of this study predate the infection). Cell type and time point are not known.

This clonotype was counted ten times or more. The V call is TRBV11-3, the J call TRBJ1-4; the match to TRBD1 covers 12 bases. After removal of 2 bases from V and 8 bases from J, the junction contained 6 bases not matched to a gene. The germline V gene has CDR1 SGHNT and CDR2 YENEEA. The CDR3 covers 16 residues. Here the CDR3 DNA reads TGTGCCAGCAGCTTAAGGCTCGGGACAGGGGGCGAAAAACTGTTTTTT. It translates to CASSLRLGTGGEKLFF.

This clonotype was counted at least ten times. This sequence joins TRBV7-3 and TRBJ2-1; the match to TRBD2 covers 9 bases. Germline V lookup: CDR1 SGHTA, CDR2 FQGTGA. The CDR3 has 17 residues. The junction had 9 bases not matched to a gene; V was cut back by 1 base and J by 5 bases. CDR3 amino acids: CASSLIRAGGPNNEQFF. CDR3 DNA: TGTGCCAGCAGCTTAATACGGGCGGGAGGGCCGAACAATGAGCAGTTCTTC.

This clonotype was picked up a small number of times. This rearrangement joins TRBV27 to TRBJ1-2; no clear D gene. Trimming removed 0 bases from V and 4 bases from J, with 9 bases in between. CDR3 length: 14 residues. Germline lookup yields CDR1 MNHEY and CDR2 SMNVEV (reference sequence). CDR3 sequence (DNA): TGTGCCAGCAGTTTATCTGGGGAAGGCTATGGCTACACCTTC. This gives the protein CASSLSGEGYGYTF.

This clonotype turned up a few times. V usage is TRBV7-6 and J usage is TRBJ1-1; no definite D call. Germline lookup yields CDR1 SGHVS and CDR2 FNYEAQ. V lost 5 bases to trimming and J lost 6 bases, with 19 bases between them. The CDR3 totals 15 residues. The CDR3 DNA follows: TGTGCCAGCAGCCCGGACCGCCTAGGAATGGCTGAAGCTTTCTTT. Its translation: CASSPDRLGMAEAFF.

The rearrangement joins TRBV5-1 to TRBJ2-5, with 7 bases that match TRBD2. Germline CDR1 and CDR2: SGHRS and YFSETQ. This CDR3 comprises 15 residues. The V segment lost 0 bases and the J segment 2 bases; nucleotides outside the gene matches: 4. The CDR3 bases are TGCGCCAGCAGCTTGGTTCCTAGCGGACAAGAGACCCAGTACTTC. This encodes CASSLVPSGQETQYF.